This TCR beta chain was retrieved from a study of blood T cell repertoires in COVID-19. The CDR3 consists of 15 residues. CDR1 is SGHRS, CDR2 YFSETQ, per germline. J lost 0 bases, V lost 3 bases, and 6 bases had no gene match. Living in 25 or so US areas, the participants were between about 18 and 100 years of age. Cohort placement rested on clinical history that participants reported themselves. Each exposed participant met a COVID-19 case in the 2 weeks preceding study entry. Per the study methods: Reference gene primer amplification in the assay estimated nucleated cell counts. Some clones are missing from TCRdb's copy, which holds only in-frame ones; the method was immunoSEQ multiplex PCR. V and J calls and clone size are given by that table; D and trimming were obtained from the DNA. The sample lists about 260,000 clones; approximately 89% were seen once.

Source material: PBMCs or T cells enriched from blood (not recorded which). This sequence originates from a woman aged 40 to 50 who had been exposed to COVID-19. The chain employs TRBV5-1 and TRBJ2-7; 7 nucleotides line up with TRBD1. The CDR3 nucleotides read TGCGCCAGCAGCTGGTCACCAGGGGGCTCCTACGAGCAGTACTTC. Its translation is CASSWSPGGSYEQYF.